This T cell receptor (beta chain) was retrieved from a study of T cells in Graves' hyperthyroidism and ophthalmopathy. This clonotype occurred many times. Authors of the study amplified TCR beta CDR3 regions from RNA transcripts. First-round RT-PCR with HTBI primers amplified the TCR CDR3 region. One entry per CDR3 protein results from TCRdb running MiXCR on the multiplex PCR reads. Of about 640,000 distinct CDR3 sequences listed, about 20% were seen once; the top ten hold roughly 30%. Germline V gives CDR1 MDHEN, CDR2 SYDVKM. V was shortened by 2 bases and J by 2 bases, with 14 bases between the two germline ends. This CDR3 region has 16 residues.

The receptor's source is a man aged 25-45 years with Graves' ophthalmopathy. The sample comprised blood. This sequence joins TRBV28 and TRBJ2-3; D perhaps matches TRBD1 (5 bases). The CDR3 spells CASSLRGAGFTDTQYF. In DNA, the CDR3 is TGTGCCAGCAGTTTAAGGGGCGCCGGATTCACAGATACGCAGTATTTT. Combining the CDR3 with reference TRBV28 and TRBJ2-3 gives the whole variable domain DVKVTQSSRYLVKRTGEKVFLECVQDMDHENMFWYRQDPGLGLRLIYFSYDVKMKEKGDIPEGYSVSREKKERFSLILESASTNQTSMYLCASSLRGAGFTDTQYFGPGTRLTVL.